Listed below are T cell receptor beta chains from one sample, sequenced in a study of regulatory T cells in long-lasting Graves disease. TCRdb itself ran the multiplex PCR reads through MiXCR, one entry per CDR3 protein. Altogether about 430,000 distinct CDR3 sequences are present, roughly 21% being singletons, with the ten largest covering 13% to 15%. The sample in question was peripheral blood mononuclear cells (PBMCs), obtained when the disease was refractory, from a patient treated with antithyroid drugs. Source of these receptors: a female donor with Graves disease. The CDR3 runs from the conserved cysteine through the conserved F or W. D genes are given only for firm matches. Clone size is shown for a subset of rows, as once, few, many or a class of expanded clone.

abundance: few; len: 15; v_gene: TRBV28; j_gene: TRBJ1-3; d_gene: NA; CDR3aa: CASSPPLGSGNTIYF; CDR3nt: TGTGCCAGCAGTCCCCCCCTTGGGTCTGGAAACACCATATATTTT
abundance: NA; len: 14; v_gene: TRBV20-1; j_gene: TRBJ1-5; d_gene: NA; CDR3aa: CSARVLCSNQPQHF; CDR3nt: TGCAGTGCTAGAGTTCTATGTAGCAATCAGCCCCAGCATTTT
abundance: once; len: 12; v_gene: TRBV12-5; j_gene: TRBJ2-1; d_gene: NA; CDR3aa: CASGLVFEEQFF; CDR3nt: TGTGCTAGTGGTTTGGTATTTGAGGAGCAGTTCTTC
abundance: few; len: 14; v_gene: TRBV2; j_gene: TRBJ2-2; d_gene: NA; CDR3aa: CASFGSPYAGELFF; CDR3nt: TGTGCCAGCTTCGGGTCCCCCTACGCCGGGGAGCTGTTTTTT
abundance: few; len: 12; v_gene: TRBV10-1; j_gene: TRBJ2-7; d_gene: NA; CDR3aa: CASSDTTYEQYF; CDR3nt: TGCGCCAGCAGTGATACTACCTACGAGCAGTACTTC
abundance: NA; len: 15; v_gene: TRBV9; j_gene: TRBJ1-2; d_gene: NA; CDR3aa: CASSPSGGEDYGYTF; CDR3nt: TGTGCCAGCAGCCCCTCGGGGGGCGAAGACTATGGCTACACCTTC
abundance: few; len: 13; v_gene: TRBV20-1; j_gene: TRBJ2-7; d_gene: TRBD2; CDR3aa: CSATSGTPREQYF; CDR3nt: TGCAGTGCGACTAGCGGGACCCCCCGCGAGCAGTACTTC
abundance: few; len: 15; v_gene: TRBV28; j_gene: TRBJ2-5; d_gene: NA; CDR3aa: CASSLSGRIQETQYF; CDR3nt: TGTGCCAGCAGTTTAAGCGGAAGAATCCAAGAGACCCAGTACTTC
abundance: NA; len: 15; v_gene: TRBV6-1; j_gene: TRBJ2-2; d_gene: NA; CDR3aa: CASSRTLGAPGELFF; CDR3nt: TGTGCCAGCAGTCGGACGTTGGGGGCTCCCGGGGAGCTGTTTTTT
abundance: few; len: 19; v_gene: TRBV9; j_gene: TRBJ2-1; d_gene: NA; CDR3aa: CASSGQDYLRGTSYNEQFF; CDR3nt: TGTGCCAGCAGCGGCCAAGACTACCTTAGGGGGACCTCCTACAATGAGCAGTTCTTC
abundance: NA; len: 16; v_gene: TRBV7-3; j_gene: TRBJ2-2; d_gene: TRBD1; CDR3aa: CASSAGQGVPTGELFF; CDR3nt: TGTGCCAGCAGCGCAGGACAGGGGGTACCCACCGGGGAGCTGTTTTTT
abundance: many; len: 14; v_gene: TRBV6-1; j_gene: TRBJ2-7; d_gene: TRBD2; CDR3aa: CAVKTSGSSYEQYF; CDR3nt: TGTGCCGTCAAGACTAGCGGGAGCTCCTACGAGCAGTACTTC
abundance: NA; len: 16; v_gene: TRBV9; j_gene: TRBJ2-7; d_gene: TRBD1; CDR3aa: CASSVDRTGRFDEQYF; CDR3nt: TGTGCCAGCAGCGTAGACCGGACAGGGAGGTTCGACGAGCAGTACTTC
abundance: many; len: 16; v_gene: TRBV3-1; j_gene: TRBJ2-2; d_gene: NA; CDR3aa: CASSQLPSIDTGELFF; CDR3nt: TGTGCCAGCAGCCAACTTCCCTCTATTGACACCGGGGAGCTGTTTTTT
abundance: many; len: 15; v_gene: TRBV7-8; j_gene: TRBJ2-7; d_gene: NA; CDR3aa: CASSSLPGTVYEQYF; CDR3nt: TGTGCCAGCAGCTCCCTTCCCGGGACGGTCTACGAGCAGTACTTC
abundance: few; len: 13; v_gene: TRBV20-1; j_gene: TRBJ1-1; d_gene: TRBD1; CDR3aa: CSARRDRGAEAFF; CDR3nt: TGCAGTGCTAGAAGGGACAGGGGCGCTGAAGCTTTCTTT
abundance: NA; len: 15; v_gene: TRBV6-2/TRBV6-3; j_gene: TRBJ1-1; d_gene: NA; CDR3aa: CASSYSGTANTEAFF; CDR3nt: TGTGCCAGCAGTTACTCCGGGACGGCGAACACTGAAGCTTTCTTT
abundance: NA; len: 14; v_gene: TRBV4-1; j_gene: TRBJ1-5; d_gene: NA; CDR3aa: CASSLHAGNQPQHF; CDR3nt: TGCGCCAGCAGTTTACACGCGGGAAATCAGCCCCAGCATTTT
abundance: many; len: 11; v_gene: TRBV2; j_gene: TRBJ2-7; d_gene: TRBD1; CDR3aa: CASRRGQGWYF; CDR3nt: TGTGCCAGCAGGAGGGGACAGGGGTGGTACTTC
abundance: NA; len: 15; v_gene: TRBV28; j_gene: TRBJ2-2; d_gene: NA; CDR3aa: CASLKKQGGTGELFF; CDR3nt: TGTGCCAGCCTTAAAAAACAGGGAGGGACCGGGGAGCTGTTTTTT
abundance: many; len: 18; v_gene: TRBV3-1; j_gene: TRBJ2-5; d_gene: TRBD2; CDR3aa: CASSRTGTSWILQETQYF; CDR3nt: TGTGCCAGCAGCCGGACCGGGACTAGTTGGATCCTACAAGAGACCCAGTACTTC
abundance: many; len: 14; v_gene: TRBV6-9; j_gene: TRBJ2-7; d_gene: TRBD2; CDR3aa: CASSYHAGVYEQYF; CDR3nt: TGTGCCAGCAGTTATCACGCGGGAGTCTACGAGCAGTACTTC